The clone carrying this TCR beta chain was recorded many times. What it binds is not known. These data are taken from a study of identical twins. Study-level results: The study found excess low generation probability among twin-shared out-of-frame alpha sequences.

TCRdb independently ran MiXCR on the 5' RACE reads; one entry per CDR3 protein. Of hundreds of thousands of distinct CDR3 sequences detected, around 20% appear once; the ten largest clones hold approximately 4.3%. Germline loops: CDR1 DFQATT, CDR2 SNEGSKA (reference sequence). The V gene end was trimmed by 3 bases and the J gene end by 4 bases; junction bases not matched to a gene: 11. This CDR3 has 15 residues. These data also formed part of another study, on T cells expressing NK-cell markers. That work contributes: HCMV seropositivity characterized most of the eight sequenced donors, and seronegativity one. The dominant NKG2C+ clonotypes represented about 1.0-7.5% of CD8+ T cells in several donors.

This chain links TRBV20-1 with TRBJ2-7; 8 nucleotides align to TRBD2. Sequencing used PBMCs. This receptor was obtained from a woman between 18 and 29 years old in good health. CDR3 sequence reads: CSASQERGRSYEQYF. The CDR3 DNA reads TGCAGTGCTAGCCAAGAGCGGGGGAGGTCGTACGAGCAGTACTTC.